A selection of T cell receptor beta chains follows, all from one sample in a study of T cells in Graves' hyperthyroidism and ophthalmopathy. TCRdb itself ran the multiplex PCR reads through MiXCR, one entry per CDR3 protein. The sample gives under 400,000 distinct CDR3 sequences, 15% to 20% of which show up once; roughly 49% is in the top ten. The material sequenced was blood. The receptors here all came from a woman aged 50 to 60 with Graves' hyperthyroidism. CDR3s include the opening cysteine and the closing phenylalanine or tryptophan. The order of the fields is V gene, D gene, CDR3 protein. A D gene is named only where the DNA matches it firmly.

TRBV19,NA,CASRTGHLRTDTQYF
TRBV4-3,TRBD1,CASSPEGQGLRDEQFF
TRBV5-1,NA,CASSLGPGNNEQFF
TRBV2,NA,CASSYRVSEKLFF
TRBV28,NA,CASSFYPGAMGSGELFF
TRBV20-1,NA,CSAQTENNQPQHF
TRBV27,NA,CASSLRFGLEAFF
TRBV28,TRBD1,CASNLRTGSTGELFF
TRBV27,NA,CASSFGLSSYNEQFF
TRBV29-1,TRBD2,CSVHSGTLQETQYF
TRBV3-1,NA,CASGGRPQSAGELFF
TRBV2,NA,CASTDTGRETQYF
TRBV29-1,NA,CSVERGPTADTQYF
TRBV12-3/TRBV12-4,NA,CASRLSGGQYSPLHF
TRBV20-1,TRBD2,CSSNPSSGNEQFF
TRBV7-9,TRBD1,CASSSGTGGSEPQHF
TRBV19,TRBD1,CASAGTDYEQYF
TRBV12-3/TRBV12-4,TRBD1,CASSPQGAGRGYTF
TRBV3-1,TRBD2,CASSRSGGNGELFF
TRBV28,TRBD2,CASSSLGLAGGPSYNEQFF
TRBV28,TRBD2,CASSIATSGHYNEQFF
TRBV11-2,NA,CASSLGLRSMKADTQYF
TRBV5-5,TRBD1,CASSLPLQGKGEQYF
TRBV11-2,NA,CASSLHNEQFF
TRBV20-1,TRBD2,CSAGTERGGQEAQYF
TRBV6-2/TRBV6-3,TRBD2,CASRTGGLYEQYF
TRBV7-8,NA,CASSLDRGFGSPLHF
TRBV20-1,NA,CSASSGTLNQPQHF
TRBV10-3,NA,CAIRVSKKRTDTGELFF
TRBV6-1,NA,CASQTNTEAFF
TRBV5-1,NA,CASSGLPEGDGNNSPLHF
TRBV10-2,TRBD2,CASSDLELAGGGEQFF
TRBV12-3/TRBV12-4,TRBD2,CASSLLGGGYEQYF
TRBV29-1,TRBD2,CSVWTSGRSYNEQFF
TRBV29-1,NA,CSAAGLGDEQFF
TRBV6-1,NA,CASSESGRMILNTDTQYF
TRBV9,NA,CASSPEEQYF
TRBV18,NA,CASSPGDAGETQYF
TRBV5-1,NA,CASSWVPPGSGTDTQYF
TRBV7-9,NA,CASSLRDGDNEQFF
TRBV4-1,NA,CASSQETATNEKLFF